The entry below gives a single TCR beta chain sequence along with its context. Its target is unknown. This specimen belongs to a study of shared clonotypes between healthy human individuals. The CDR3 runs to 10 residues. Regarding the study as a whole: Sampling covered blood only; tissue repertoires likely differ.

Profiled with immunoSEQ multiplex PCR; TCRdb holds only in-frame clones, not every one. Among around 2.5 million clones listed, over 85% were seen once. The sequenced sample consisted of naive CD4+ T cells from PBMCs. The subset: CD45RA+ positively selected. The clonotype was recovered from a man aged 18 to 35 in good health. Some clones in this sample may be carry-over from other donors' samples. The chain is built from TRBV21-1 and TRBJ1-1. TRBV21-1 is marked as a pseudogene. The CDR3: CASITLKAFF. Here the CDR3 DNA reads TGTGCCAGCATCACGCTAAAAGCTTTCTTT.